These 5 T cell receptor beta chains were all obtained from the same sample, sequenced in a study of blood T cell repertoires in COVID-19 (TCRdb year 2020). The receptor library was made with the immunoSEQ multiplex PCR assay. The clones in this table, taken by TCRdb from immuneACCESS, are in-frame only. Not every clone is retained; where verified, under half of the shortfall comes from an unresolved V gene, and the cause of the rest is unknown. The table for this sample lists 300,000 to 450,000 clones; more than 70% of them were counted only once. The ten largest clones represent less than 5% of the sample. Sequencing used peripheral blood. The receptor source for this set is a woman aged 55-75 years with COVID-19, enrolled during active disease.

This clone was picked up many times. This chain links TRBV12-3 or TRBV12-4 with TRBJ1-5, with D tentatively TRBD1 (6 bases). The V end was cut by 3 bases, the J end by 7 bases, with 10 bases between. The CDR3 covers 13 residues. The CDR3 DNA follows: TGTGCCAGCAGTTTCACAGGGAAACAGCCCCAGCATTTT. Amino acid sequence: CASSFTGKQPQHF.

This chain links TRBV7-9 with TRBJ1-4, with D perhaps matching TRBD1 (6 bases). Between the trimmed V and J ends, which lost 5 bases and 0 bases, there was a span of 10 bases. The germline gives CDR1 SEHNR, CDR2 FQNEAQ (reference sequence). The CDR3 is 15 residues long. CDR3 coding DNA: TGTGCCAGCAGCGTAAACAGGGCAACTAATGAAAAACTGTTTTTT. It specifies CASSVNRATNEKLFF.

This clone has more than one count but fewer than ten. In the same sample, other DNA sequences code for this CDR3. V and J are TRBV12-3 or TRBV12-4 and TRBJ1-2; D gene uncertain. The CDR3 contains 13 residues. Trimming left V 5 bases short and J 0 bases short, with 7 bases between. Written as DNA, the CDR3 is TGTGCCAGCAGTCGACAAGCTAACTATGGCTACACCTTC. It specifies CASSRQANYGYTF.

The chain is built from TRBV19 and TRBJ1-1; 8 nucleotides align to TRBD1. This CDR3 has 13 amino acids. CDR1 and CDR2 from the germline V gene are LNHDA and SQIVND (reference sequence). Trimming removed 6 bases from V and 2 bases from J; junction bases left unmatched: 2. CDR3 sequence: CASSSGGNTEAFF. The DNA for the CDR3 is TGTGCCAGTAGCTCAGGGGGCAACACTGAAGCTTTCTTT.

This clone occurred once. The chain joins TRBV18 to TRBJ1-5; 10 nucleotides line up with TRBD1. Trimming took 3 bases from V and 7 from J; bases not matched to a gene: 6. CDR3 length: 15 amino acids. Germline values: CDR1 KGHSH, CDR2 LQKENI. The CDR3 region is CASSPGTGDRQPQHF. The CDR3 DNA is TGTGCCAGCTCACCCGGGACAGGGGACCGACAGCCCCAGCATTTT. Full variable domain (rest looked up from reference TRBV18 and TRBJ1-5): NAGVMQNPRHLVRRRGQEARLRCSPMKGHSHVYWYRQLPEEGLKFMVYLQKENIIDESGMPKERFSAEFPKEGPSILRIQQVVRGDSAAYFCASSPGTGDRQPQHFGDGTRLSIL.